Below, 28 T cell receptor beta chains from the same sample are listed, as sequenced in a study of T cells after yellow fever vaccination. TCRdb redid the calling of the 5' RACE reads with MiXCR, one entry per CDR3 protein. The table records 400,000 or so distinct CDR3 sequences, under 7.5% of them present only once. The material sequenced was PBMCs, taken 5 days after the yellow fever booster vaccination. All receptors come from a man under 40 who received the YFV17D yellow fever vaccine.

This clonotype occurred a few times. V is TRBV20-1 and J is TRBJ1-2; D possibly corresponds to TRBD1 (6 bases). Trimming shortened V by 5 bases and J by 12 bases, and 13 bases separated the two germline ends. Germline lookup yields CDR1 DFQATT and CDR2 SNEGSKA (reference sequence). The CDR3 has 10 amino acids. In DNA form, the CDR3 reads TGCAGTGCTTGGACAGCAGAGCACACCTTC. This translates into CSAWTAEHTF.

The CDR3 DNA reads TGCGCCAGCAGCTTGGCCGGACCGAGTGAAGCTTTCTTT. Translation gives CASSLAGPSEAFF. This sequence joins TRBV5-1 and TRBJ1-1; D gene uncertain. The CDR3 totals 13 residues. Germline V lookup: CDR1 SGHRS, CDR2 YFSETQ. The ends were cut back, 0 bases at V and 7 bases at J, with 10 bases in the middle.

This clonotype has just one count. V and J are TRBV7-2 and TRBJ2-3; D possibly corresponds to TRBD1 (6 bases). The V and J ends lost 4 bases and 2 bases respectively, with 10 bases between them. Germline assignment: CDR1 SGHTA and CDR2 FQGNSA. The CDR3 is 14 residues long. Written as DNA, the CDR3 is TGTGCCAGCAGCTCTAGGGGGTTCACAGATACGCAGTATTTT. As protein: CASSSRGFTDTQYF.

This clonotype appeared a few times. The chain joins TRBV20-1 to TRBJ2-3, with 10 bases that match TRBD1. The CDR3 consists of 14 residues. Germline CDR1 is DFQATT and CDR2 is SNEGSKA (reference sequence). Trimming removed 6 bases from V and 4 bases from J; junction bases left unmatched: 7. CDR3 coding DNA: TGCAGTGCCATCGGACAGGGGGGCGCAGATACGCAGTATTTT. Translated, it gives CSAIGQGGADTQYF.

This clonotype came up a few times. CDR3 loop: CASSPDYNSPLHF. The DNA of the CDR3 is TGTGCCAGCAGTCCGGACTACAATTCACCCCTCCACTTT. The genes are TRBV12-3 or TRBV12-4 and TRBJ1-6; D remains ambiguous. The CDR3 extends over 13 amino acids. V lost 5 bases to trimming and J lost 7 bases, with 9 bases between them.

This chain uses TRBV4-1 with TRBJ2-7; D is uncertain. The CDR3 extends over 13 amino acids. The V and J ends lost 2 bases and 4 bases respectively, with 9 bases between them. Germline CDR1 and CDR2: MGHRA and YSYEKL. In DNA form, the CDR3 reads TGCGCCAGCAGCCAAATGCCGCTATACGAGCAGTACTTC. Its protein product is CASSQMPLYEQYF.

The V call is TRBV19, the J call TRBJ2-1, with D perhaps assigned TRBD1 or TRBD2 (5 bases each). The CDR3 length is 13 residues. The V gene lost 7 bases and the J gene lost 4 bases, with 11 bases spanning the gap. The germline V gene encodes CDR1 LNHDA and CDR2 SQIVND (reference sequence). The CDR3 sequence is CASMRGVYNEQFF. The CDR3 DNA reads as TGTGCCAGTATGAGGGGAGTATACAATGAGCAGTTCTTC.

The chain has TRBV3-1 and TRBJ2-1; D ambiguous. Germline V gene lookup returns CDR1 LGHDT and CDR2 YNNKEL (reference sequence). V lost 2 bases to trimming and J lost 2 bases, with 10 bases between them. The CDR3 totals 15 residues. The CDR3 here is CASSQQPLAYNEQFF. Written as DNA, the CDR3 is TGTGCCAGCAGCCAACAGCCCCTCGCCTACAATGAGCAGTTCTTC.

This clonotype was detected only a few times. CDR3 DNA sequence: TGCAGTCTTTCTAGCGGGAGGGCCGCCGCAGATACGCAGTATTTT. It yields the protein CSLSSGRAAADTQYF. This chain uses TRBV20-1 with TRBJ2-3, with 12 bases that match TRBD2. Germline V gene lookup returns CDR1 DFQATT and CDR2 SNEGSKA (reference sequence). The CDR3 spans 15 residues. The V and J ends lost 8 bases and 4 bases, in that order; junction bases with no gene match: 10.

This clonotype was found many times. DNA of the CDR3: TGCGCCAGCAGCTTCGGGCTCTCTGGGGCCAACGTCCTGACTTTC. This encodes CASSFGLSGANVLTF. This chain links TRBV5-1 with TRBJ2-6; no definite D call. Trimming left V 2 bases short and J 0 bases short, with 6 bases between. This CDR3 is built from 15 residues. The germline V gene has CDR1 SGHRS and CDR2 YFSETQ.

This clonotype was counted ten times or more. CDR3 sequence: CASSYSMWLVGSPLHF. For the CDR3, the DNA is TGTGCCAGCAGTTACTCGATGTGGTTGGTAGGATCACCCCTCCACTTT. The chain recombines TRBV6-5 with TRBJ1-6; D is undetermined. Germline V CDR1 and CDR2: MNHEY, SVGAGI. V lost 0 bases to trimming and J lost 10 bases, with 16 bases between them. The CDR3 is 16 residues long.

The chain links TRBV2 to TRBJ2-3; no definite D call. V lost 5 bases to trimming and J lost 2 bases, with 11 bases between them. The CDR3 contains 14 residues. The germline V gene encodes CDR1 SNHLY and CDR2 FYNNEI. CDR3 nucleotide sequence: TGTGCCAGCAGTCAAGGGTTCCTCACAGATACGCAGTATTTT. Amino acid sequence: CASSQGFLTDTQYF.

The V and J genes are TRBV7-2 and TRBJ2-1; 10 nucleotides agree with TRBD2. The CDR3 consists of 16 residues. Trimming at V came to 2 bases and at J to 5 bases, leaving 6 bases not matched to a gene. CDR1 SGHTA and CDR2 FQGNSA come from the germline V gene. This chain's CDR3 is CASSLLGTSENNEQFF. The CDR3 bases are TGTGCCAGCAGCTTATTAGGGACTAGCGAGAACAATGAGCAGTTCTTC.

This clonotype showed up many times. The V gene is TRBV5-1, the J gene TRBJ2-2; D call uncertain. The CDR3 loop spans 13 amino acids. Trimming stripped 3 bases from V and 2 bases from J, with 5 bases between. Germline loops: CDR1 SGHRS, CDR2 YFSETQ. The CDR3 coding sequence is TGCGCCAGCAGCTCAAAAAACACCGGGGAGCTGTTTTTT. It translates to CASSSKNTGELFF.

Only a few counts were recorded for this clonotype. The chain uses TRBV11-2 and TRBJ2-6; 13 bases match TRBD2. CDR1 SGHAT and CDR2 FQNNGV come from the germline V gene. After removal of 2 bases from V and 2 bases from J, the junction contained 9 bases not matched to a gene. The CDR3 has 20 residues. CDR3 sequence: CASSLTLLAGGPAGANVLTF. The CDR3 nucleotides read TGTGCCAGCAGCTTAACCTTACTAGCGGGAGGGCCTGCTGGGGCCAACGTCCTGACTTTC.

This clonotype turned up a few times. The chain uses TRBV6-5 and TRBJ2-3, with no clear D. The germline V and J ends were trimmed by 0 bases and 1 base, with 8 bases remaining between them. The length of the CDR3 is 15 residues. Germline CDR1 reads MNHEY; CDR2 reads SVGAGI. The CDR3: CASSYSFWGTDTQYF. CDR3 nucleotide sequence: TGTGCCAGCAGTTACTCTTTCTGGGGCACAGATACGCAGTATTTT.

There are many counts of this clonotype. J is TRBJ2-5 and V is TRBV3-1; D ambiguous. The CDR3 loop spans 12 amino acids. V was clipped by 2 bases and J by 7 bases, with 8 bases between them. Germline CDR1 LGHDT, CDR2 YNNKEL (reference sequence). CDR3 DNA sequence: TGTGCCAGCAGCCAACCAGAAGGGACCCAGTACTTC. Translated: CASSQPEGTQYF.

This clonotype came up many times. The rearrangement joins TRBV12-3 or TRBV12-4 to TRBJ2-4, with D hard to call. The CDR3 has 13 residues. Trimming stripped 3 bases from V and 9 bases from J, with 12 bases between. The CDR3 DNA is TGTGCCAGCAGTTTGGCAGGCCGGAGCATTCAGTACTTC. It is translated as CASSLAGRSIQYF.

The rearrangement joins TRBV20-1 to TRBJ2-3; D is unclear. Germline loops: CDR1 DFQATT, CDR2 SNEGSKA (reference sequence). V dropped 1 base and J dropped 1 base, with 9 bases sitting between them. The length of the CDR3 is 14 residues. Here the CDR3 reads CSARVVRRTDTQYF. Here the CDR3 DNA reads TGCAGTGCTAGAGTAGTGAGGCGCACAGATACGCAGTATTTT.

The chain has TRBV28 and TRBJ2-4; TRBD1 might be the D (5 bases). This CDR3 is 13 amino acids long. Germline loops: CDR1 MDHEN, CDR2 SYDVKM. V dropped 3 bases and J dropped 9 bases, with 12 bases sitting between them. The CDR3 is CASSFPGWGIQYF. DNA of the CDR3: TGTGCCAGCAGTTTTCCAGGGTGGGGCATTCAGTACTTC.

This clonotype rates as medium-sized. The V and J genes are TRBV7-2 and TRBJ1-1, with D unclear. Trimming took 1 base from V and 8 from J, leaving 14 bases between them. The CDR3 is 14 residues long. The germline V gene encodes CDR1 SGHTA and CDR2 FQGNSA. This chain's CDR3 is CASSLGLPPNEAFF. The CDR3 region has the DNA TGTGCCAGCAGCTTAGGGCTTCCACCCAACGAAGCTTTCTTT.

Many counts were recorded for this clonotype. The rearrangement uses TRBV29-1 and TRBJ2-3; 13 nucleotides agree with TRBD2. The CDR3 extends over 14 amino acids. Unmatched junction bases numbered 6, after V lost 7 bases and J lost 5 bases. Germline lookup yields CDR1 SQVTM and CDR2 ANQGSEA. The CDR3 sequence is CSALAGGPKDTQYF. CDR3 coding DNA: TGCAGCGCACTAGCGGGAGGGCCGAAAGATACGCAGTATTTT.

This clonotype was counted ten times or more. The CDR3 nucleotides are TGCAGTGCTAGGGACAGGGTGGGCTACACCTTC. Its translation: CSARDRVGYTF. The rearrangement links TRBV20-1 to TRBJ1-2, with 8 nucleotides matching TRBD1. The V gene's germline CDR1 is DFQATT and CDR2 SNEGSKA (reference sequence). This CDR3 has 11 amino acids. The J segment lost 8 bases and the V segment lost 3 bases, leaving 2 bases of the junction unmatched.

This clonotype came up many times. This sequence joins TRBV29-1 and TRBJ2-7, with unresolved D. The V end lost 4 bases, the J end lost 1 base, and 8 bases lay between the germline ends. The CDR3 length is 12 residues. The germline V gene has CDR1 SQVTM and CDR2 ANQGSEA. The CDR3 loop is CSVALGSYEQYF. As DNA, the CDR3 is TGCAGCGTTGCTTTGGGGTCCTACGAGCAGTACTTC.

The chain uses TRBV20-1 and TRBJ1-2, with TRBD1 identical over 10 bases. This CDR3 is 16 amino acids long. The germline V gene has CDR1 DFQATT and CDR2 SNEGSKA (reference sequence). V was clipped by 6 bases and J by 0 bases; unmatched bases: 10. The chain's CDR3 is CSAIRTGGRANYGYTF. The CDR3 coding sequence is TGCAGTGCCATCCGGACAGGGGGTAGGGCTAACTATGGCTACACCTTC.

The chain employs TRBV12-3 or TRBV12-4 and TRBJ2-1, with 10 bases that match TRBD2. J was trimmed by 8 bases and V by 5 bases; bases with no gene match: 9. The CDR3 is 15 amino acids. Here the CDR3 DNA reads TGTGCCAGCAGTCAAAGCGGGAGGGCATCAGATGAGCAGTTCTTC. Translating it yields CASSQSGRASDEQFF.

In DNA, the CDR3 is TGTGCCAGCAGTTCACCTAGCGAGCAGCCCCAGCATTTT. It translates to CASSSPSEQPQHF. The chain joins TRBV12-3 or TRBV12-4 to TRBJ1-5; D uncertain. V was clipped by 4 bases and J by 7 bases, with 11 bases between them. CDR3 length equals 13 residues.

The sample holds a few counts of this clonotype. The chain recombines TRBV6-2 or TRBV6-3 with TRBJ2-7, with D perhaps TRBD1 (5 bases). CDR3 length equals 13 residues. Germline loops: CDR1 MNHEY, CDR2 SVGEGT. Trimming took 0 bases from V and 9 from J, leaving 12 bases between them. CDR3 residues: CASSYSKGAGQYF. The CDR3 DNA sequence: TGTGCCAGCAGTTACTCGAAAGGGGCCGGGCAGTACTTC.